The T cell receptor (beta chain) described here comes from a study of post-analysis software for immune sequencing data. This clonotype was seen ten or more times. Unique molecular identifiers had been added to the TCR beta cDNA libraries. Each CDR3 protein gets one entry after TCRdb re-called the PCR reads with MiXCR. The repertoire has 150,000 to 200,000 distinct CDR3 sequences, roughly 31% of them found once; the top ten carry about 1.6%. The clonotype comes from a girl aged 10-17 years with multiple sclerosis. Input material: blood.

CDR3 region: CSVRLAGARGIQYF. Written as DNA, the CDR3 is TGCAGCGTTCGACTAGCGGGGGCTCGAGGGATTCAGTACTTC. The chain is built from TRBV29-1 and TRBJ2-4; 12 bases align to TRBD2. Germline loops: CDR1 SQVTM, CDR2 ANQGSEA. V shed 5 bases, J shed 10 bases, and the junction held 9 bases outside the gene matches. The CDR3 runs 14 residues.